These 7 T cell receptor beta chains originate from one sample sequenced in a study of synovial regulatory T cells in juvenile arthritis (dated by TCRdb to between 2014 and 2017). Library preparation was by the immunoSEQ multiplex PCR assay. TCRdb limited this immuneACCESS table to in-frame rearrangements with V and J called. A share of clones is missing; checked studies link under half to unresolved V genes, and the rest is unexplained. The sample table includes roughly 10,000 clones. Roughly 1% of the sample is held by the ten biggest clonotypes. Sequencing input: Treg cells from blood. Interpreted using the paper, the cell subset or site label stands for: remaining (HLA-DR-negative) circulating blood Treg cells. These receptors were taken from a donor aged 2 to 35 with juvenile idiopathic arthritis.

This chain links TRBV6-5 with TRBJ1-4. CDR3 length equals 14 residues. No DNA accompanies this entry. Germline V lookup: CDR1 MNHEY, CDR2 SVGAGI. CDR3 sequence: CASSRGGWDEKLFF.

This chain uses TRBV27 with TRBJ1-5; TCRdb designates TRBD1, a call that cannot be tested without DNA. Germline V CDR1 and CDR2: MNHEY, SMNVEV (reference sequence). The CDR3 runs to 14 residues. No nucleotide data were recorded. CDR3 sequence: CASRRLTGDQPQHF.

The V gene is TRBV11-2, the J gene TRBJ2-7; checking the TCRdb D call of TRBD2 is not possible without DNA. CDR1 is SGHAT and CDR2 is FQNNGV in the germline V gene. CDR3 length: 15 amino acids. DNA is not on record. CDR3 sequence: CASSSGTSGRNEQYF.

The chain has TRBV28 and TRBJ1-1; the D call of TRBD1 rests on TCRdb alone, since no DNA is present to check it. The CDR3 runs to 14 residues. No DNA is recorded. The germline V gene encodes CDR1 MDHEN and CDR2 SYDVKM. CDR3 sequence: CASSLADRVREAFF. Combining the CDR3 with reference TRBV28 and TRBJ1-1 gives the whole variable domain DVKVTQSSRYLVKRTGEKVFLECVQDMDHENMFWYRQDPGLGLRLIYFSYDVKMKEKGDIPEGYSVSREKKERFSLILESASTNQTSMYLCASSLADRVREAFFGQGTRLTVV.

This chain links TRBV7-9 with TRBJ1-1. The CDR3 is 14 residues long. No DNA is recorded. Germline values: CDR1 SEHNR, CDR2 FQNEAQ (reference sequence). The CDR3 loop reads CASSLRSGDTEAFF.

The CDR3 sequence is CASSPPGQRYEQYF. V gene TRBV5-1 combines with J gene TRBJ2-7; without DNA, the TCRdb call of TRBD1 cannot be checked. Germline V lookup: CDR1 SGHRS, CDR2 YFSETQ. The CDR3 loop spans 14 amino acids. No DNA has been recorded. Complete variable domain (other parts from reference TRBV5-1 and TRBJ2-7): KAGVTQTPRYLIKTRGQQVTLSCSPISGHRSVSWYQQTPGQGLQFLFEYFSETQRNKGNFPGRFSGRQFSNSRSEMNVSTLELGDSALYLCASSPPGQRYEQYFGPGTRLTVT.

The rearrangement links TRBV4-1 to TRBJ2-1; TCRdb picks TRBD2, but there is no DNA to check that call. Germline lookup yields CDR1 MGHRA and CDR2 YSYEKL. This CDR3 region has 16 residues. No DNA appears here. CDR3 region: CASSPGLAGGSSKQFF.